The clone carrying this TCR beta chain occurred a few times. Its antigen remains unknown. The sample originates from a study of T-cell reconstitution after alpha-beta-depleted transplantation in children. The TCRbeta library incorporated unique molecular identifiers. TCRdb re-analysed the PCR reads in MiXCR, keeping a single row per CDR3 protein. The table shows some 550,000 distinct CDR3 sequences, with 20% to 25% occurring only once. The V and J ends lost 2 bases and 2 bases respectively, with 14 bases between them. The V gene's germline CDR1 is KGHSH and CDR2 LQKENI. CDR3 size: 16 residues. Study results and caveats: Surviving recipient cells, namely T cells and thymic progenitors, were the source of high day-60 TCRbeta diversity in some patients. It was reported that alpha-beta T cells came from several hundred expanded graft clones (about two months after transplant). By one year post-transplant, T-cell counts and diversity largely arose from T cells that were newly produced.

This clonotype originated in a boy in the first two years of life who had a stem cell transplant for acute myeloid leukemia, so the T cells may come from the graft donor. The gene calls are TRBV18 and TRBJ2-3; D may be TRBD1 (6 bases). The starting material was PBMCs, mostly from graft donor cells, obtained 360 days after TCRalphabeta/CD19-depleted stem cell transplant. The CDR3 region has the DNA TGTGCCAGCTCACCATTAGGACAGTCCCTCACAGATACGCAGTATTTT. Translating it yields CASSPLGQSLTDTQYF.